The entry that follows covers one T cell receptor beta chain sequence. Its antigen is undetermined. The sample originates from a study of cytotoxic CD8 clonotypes in ibrutinib-treated CLL. The overall study: Partial response was seen in approximately 24 patients and complete response in 2; after median approximately 68 months, roughly 14 stayed remitted, around 12 progressed. Following a median 12 months of treatment, with a range of 6 to 36, response samples were taken.

The method was immunoSEQ multiplex PCR; TCRdb's version includes in-frame clones alone and lacks a portion of them. The sample holds hundreds of thousands of clones; less than 75% are singletons and the top ten take 15%. Study outcomes and limitations: Increased clonality at ibrutinib response gave way to a return toward baseline at progression. Exceeding age-matched healthy donors, baseline clonality also tracked the counts of circulating CD8+ T cells.

The TCR originated in a human donor with chronic lymphocytic leukemia. Sample: PBMCs, taken after 24 months of ibrutinib treatment.

CDR3 DNA sequence: TGTGCCAGCAGTCCACCCGAAACCCCTGAGACCCAGTACTTC. It specifies CASSPPETPETQYF. The chain couples TRBV27 to TRBJ2-5; D is undetermined. There are 14 residues in the CDR3. V dropped 5 bases and J dropped 5 bases, with 15 bases sitting between them. In germline, CDR1 is MNHEY, CDR2 SMNVEV (reference sequence).